This T cell receptor (beta chain) is from a study of cytomegalovirus exposure and HLA in healthy donors. Turning to the study itself: Across about 400 genotyped donors, over 70% landed in the Caucasian-associated ancestry cluster. Study-level findings and limits: Presence/absence analyses supposed approximately even sequencing depth among donors. Being productive about 90% or about 30% of the time was typical of most TCR beta V segments in an earlier analysis.

This clone showed up just a few times. What it binds is unknown. Both 60 Vbeta primers and 13 Jbeta primers went into the PCR. The method was immunoSEQ multiplex PCR; TCRdb's version includes in-frame clones alone and lacks a portion of them. The data show about 140,000 clones, with around 63% seen just once and about 1.5% held by the top ten. V shed 4 bases, J shed 3 bases, and the junction held 3 bases outside the gene matches. This CDR3 contains 14 residues. Germline CDR1 and CDR2: SGHRS and YFSETQ. The chain has TRBV5-1 and TRBJ1-2, with 10 bases aligning to TRBD1. Input material: PBMCs. The source is a human donor in good health. The CDR3 sequence is CASSPTGGDYGYTF. In DNA form, the CDR3 reads TGCGCCAGCAGCCCGACAGGGGGCGACTATGGCTACACCTTC.